This T cell receptor beta chain was retrieved from a study of OX40 agonist ivuxolimab in advanced cancers. The repertoire was sequenced with immunoSEQ multiplex PCR; TCRdb's copy has only in-frame clones and lacks some. The table records roughly 25,000 clones, around 76% of them present only once. Losses at the gene ends were 1 base for V and 3 bases for J; bases not matched to a gene: 9. The germline V gene encodes CDR1 SGHTA and CDR2 FQGNSA. CDR3 length equals 16 residues. A few counts support this clone. This chain joins TRBV7-2 and TRBJ2-7; the match to TRBD1 covers 7 bases. The TCR originated in an adult with an advanced solid tumor such as melanoma, head and neck, liver or kidney cancer. Sequencing was performed on CD4+ or CD8+ T cells sorted from blood, taken in a trial of the OX40 agonist ivuxolimab. CDR3 in DNA: TGTGCCAGCAGCTTAGACGTTACAGGGGTAATCTACGAGCAGTACTTC. It translates to CASSLDVTGVIYEQYF. The full variable domain, rest sourced from reference TRBV7-2 and TRBJ2-7, is GAGVSQSPSNKVTEKGKDVELRCDPISGHTALYWYRQSLGQGLEFLIYFQGNSAPDKSGLPSDRFSAERTGGSVSTLTIQRTQQEDSAVYLCASSLDVTGVIYEQYFGPGTRLTVT.